Below are 23 T cell receptor beta chains sequenced from a single sample in a study of blood T cell repertoires in COVID-19. Data came from immunoSEQ multiplex PCR; TCRdb stores just in-frame clones and leaves some out. The data show hundreds of thousands of clones, with approximately 90% seen just once and approximately 6.1% held by the top ten. The specimen sequenced was peripheral blood. These receptors came from a man aged 80 or over with acute or convalescent COVID-19.

This chain uses TRBV2 with TRBJ2-5; tentatively, D is TRBD1 (5 bases). CDR3 size: 14 residues. Trimming took off 3 bases at V and 2 bases at J, with 10 bases between the two ends. The germline CDR1 and CDR2 sequences are SNHLY and FYNNEI. CDR3 region: CASSEWGRQETQYF. As DNA, the CDR3 is TGTGCCAGCAGTGAGTGGGGCAGGCAAGAGACCCAGTACTTC.

Written as DNA, the CDR3 is TGTGCCAGTAGTTCTGGACAGTTGAACACTGAAGCTTTCTTT. Encoded protein: CASSSGQLNTEAFF. The chain joins TRBV19 to TRBJ1-1; the D gene is possibly TRBD1 (6 bases). Germline V gene sequence: CDR1 LNHDA, CDR2 SQIVND (reference sequence). The CDR3 runs to 14 residues. V lost 5 bases, J lost 0 bases, and 10 bases lay in between.

CDR3 sequence reads: CSVEDPREAGYTF. CDR3 DNA sequence: TGCAGCGTTGAAGATCCCAGGGAGGCTGGCTACACCTTC. This chain uses TRBV29-1 with TRBJ1-2, with D maybe TRBD1 (5 bases). V lost 0 bases and J 7 bases, leaving 12 bases between the germline ends. Germline V gene sequence: CDR1 SQVTM, CDR2 ANQGSEA. This CDR3 has 13 amino acids.

This rearrangement joins TRBV30 to TRBJ2-5; maybe TRBD2 (6 bases). The CDR3 contains 18 residues. The germline CDR1 and CDR2 sequences are GTSNPN and SVGIG (reference sequence). V lost 0 bases to trimming and J lost 4 bases, with 24 bases between them. CDR3 bases: TGTGCCTGGAGTGTTCTAGCATTGGCCTGGGGAGGAGTAGAGACCCAGTACTTC. Translating it yields CAWSVLALAWGGVETQYF. Together with reference TRBV30 and TRBJ2-5, the CDR3 gives the full variable domain: SQTIHQWPATLVQPVGSPLSLECTVEGTSNPNLYWYRQAAGRGLQLLFYSVGIGQISSEVPQNLSASRPQDRQFILSSKKLLLSDSGFYLCAWSVLALAWGGVETQYFGPGTRLLVL.

The gene calls are TRBV19 and TRBJ2-1; TRBD1 matches at 8 bases. The trim removed 3 bases at V and 1 base at J, leaving 8 bases unmatched. Germline-derived CDR1 and CDR2 are LNHDA and SQIVND (reference sequence). CDR3 length equals 17 residues. CDR3 nucleotides: TGTGCCAGTAGTATTAGTTGGGACAGGCGATCCTACAATGAGCAGTTCTTC. Its protein is CASSISWDRRSYNEQFF.

The count of this clone is one. The J gene is TRBJ2-1, the V gene TRBV15, with 9 bases that match TRBD2. The CDR3 is made up of 17 amino acids. The ends lost 1 base at V and 0 bases at J; junction bases unmatched: 4. In germline, CDR1 is LNHNV, CDR2 YYDKDF (reference sequence). As DNA, the CDR3 is TGTGCCACCAGCAGAGTCAATAGCGGGAGCTCCTACAATGAGCAGTTCTTC. This encodes CATSRVNSGSSYNEQFF. Complete variable domain (other parts from reference TRBV15 and TRBJ2-1): DAMVIQNPRYQVTQFGKPVTLSCSQTLNHNVMYWYQQKSSQAPKLLFHYYDKDFNNEADTPDNFQSRRPNTSFCFLDIRSPGLGDTAMYLCATSRVNSGSSYNEQFFGPGTRLTVL.

This rearrangement joins TRBV3-1 (or the pseudogene TRBV3-2) to TRBJ1-1; weak D call: TRBD1 (5 bases). CDR1 and CDR2 from the germline V gene are LGHDT and YNNKEL (reference sequence). The CDR3 has 14 amino acids. Trimming removed 2 bases at V and 5 bases at J, with 12 bases between. The CDR3 sequence: CASSQRQGSTEAFF. In DNA, the CDR3 is TGTGCCAGCAGCCAACGTCAGGGTTCAACTGAAGCTTTCTTT.

This clone was observed a handful of times. The chain employs TRBV27 and TRBJ2-3, with TRBD2 identical over 12 bases. The junction had 5 bases not matched to a gene; V was cut back by 3 bases and J by 4 bases. Germline CDR1 MNHEY, CDR2 SMNVEV (reference sequence). This CDR3 contains 16 residues. The CDR3 loop is CASSLVTSGSADTQYF. CDR3 bases: TGTGCCAGCAGTTTGGTGACTAGCGGGAGTGCAGATACGCAGTATTTT.

This clone has just one count. This chain uses TRBV5-5 with TRBJ2-5; 11 bases are a match to TRBD2. The CDR3 runs to 16 residues. V lost 4 bases, J lost 3 bases, and 8 bases stayed unmatched. CDR1 SGHKS and CDR2 YYEKEE come from the germline V gene (reference sequence). This CDR3 is CASSPWGLAVEETQYF. CDR3 coding DNA: TGTGCCAGCAGCCCATGGGGACTAGCGGTTGAAGAGACCCAGTACTTC.

The J gene is TRBJ2-1, the V gene TRBV3-1 (or the pseudogene TRBV3-2), with D tentatively TRBD2 (6 bases). CDR1 and CDR2 from the germline V gene are LGHDT and YNNKEL (reference sequence). V was pared by 4 bases and J by 10 bases, with 17 bases between. The CDR3 runs 14 residues. The CDR3 bases are TGTGCCAGCAGCCGAGCCCTAGTCGGGAGAGAGCAGTTCTTC. Amino acids: CASSRALVGREQFF.

The chain joins TRBV7-2 to TRBJ1-6; 7 bases align to TRBD1. The CDR3 has 15 amino acids. In germline, CDR1 is SGHTA, CDR2 FQGNSA. The J segment lost 9 bases and the V segment lost 5 bases, leaving 10 bases of the junction unmatched. CDR3 region: CASSPRQGRFSPLHF. CDR3 nucleotide sequence: TGTGCCAGCAGCCCAAGACAGGGCCGTTTTTCACCCCTCCACTTT. The entire variable domain, with the rest obtained from reference TRBV7-2 and TRBJ1-6, is as follows: GAGVSQSPSNKVTEKGKDVELRCDPISGHTALYWYRQSLGQGLEFLIYFQGNSAPDKSGLPSDRFSAERTGGSVSTLTIQRTQQEDSAVYLCASSPRQGRFSPLHFGNGTRLTVT.

This clone has a handful of counts. The chain links TRBV7-2 to TRBJ1-1, with TRBD1 identical over 10 bases. The length of the CDR3 is 14 residues. The germline gives CDR1 SGHTA, CDR2 FQGNSA. V lost 4 bases and J lost 5; bases outside the gene matches: 4. The CDR3 here is CASSSRTGGTEAFF. As DNA, the CDR3 is TGTGCCAGCAGCTCAAGGACAGGGGGGACTGAAGCTTTCTTT.

The genes are TRBV6-5 and TRBJ2-7, with TRBD2 matching over 8 bases. Per the germline V gene, CDR1 is MNHEY and CDR2 is SVGAGI. The J segment lost 0 bases and the V segment lost 6 bases, leaving 4 bases of the junction unmatched. The CDR3 has 14 residues. CDR3 nucleotide sequence: TGTGCCAGCAGGATAGCGGGACTCTCCTACGAGCAGTACTTC. Protein product: CASRIAGLSYEQYF.

J is TRBJ2-2 and V is TRBV5-1, with D possibly being TRBD2 (5 bases). Trimming left V 0 bases short and J 4 bases short, with 10 bases between. Germline values: CDR1 SGHRS, CDR2 YFSETQ. The CDR3 loop spans 15 amino acids. The DNA of the CDR3 is TGCGCCAGCAGCTTGGTTGAGACTACCACCGGGGAGCTGTTTTTT. This codes for CASSLVETTTGELFF. Looking up the rest from reference TRBV5-1 and TRBJ2-2 gives the full variable domain: KAGVTQTPRYLIKTRGQQVTLSCSPISGHRSVSWYQQTPGQGLQFLFEYFSETQRNKGNFPGRFSGRQFSNSRSEMNVSTLELGDSALYLCASSLVETTTGELFFGEGSRLTVL.

This chain uses TRBV27 with TRBJ1-6; a possible D gene is TRBD1 (6 bases). V lost 0 bases and J lost 6, with 12 bases in between. CDR3 size: 16 residues. CDR1 is MNHEY, CDR2 SMNVEV, per germline (reference sequence). CDR3 DNA: TGTGCCAGCAGTTTATCCCCAGGGGTAGTTAATTCACCCCTCCACTTT. Protein: CASSLSPGVVNSPLHF.

The chain carries TRBV27 and TRBJ1-1; the match to TRBD1 covers 7 bases. The germline gives CDR1 MNHEY, CDR2 SMNVEV (reference sequence). Unmatched junction bases numbered 17, after V lost 5 bases and J lost 5 bases. This CDR3 spans 17 amino acids. The CDR3 protein is CASSPRSRGVGGTEAFF. The DNA of the CDR3 is TGTGCCAGCAGTCCACGGTCCAGGGGGGTTGGAGGGACTGAAGCTTTCTTT.

This clone was seen a single time. The chain carries TRBV19 and TRBJ2-1, with TRBD1 matching 8 bases. CDR3 length: 15 amino acids. V lost 4 bases to trimming and J lost 2 bases; unmatched junction nucleotides: 4. CDR1 is LNHDA and CDR2 is SQIVND in the germline V gene (reference sequence). CDR3 sequence (DNA): TGTGCCAGTAGTACGACAGGGGCCACCTACAATGAGCAGTTCTTC. Protein sequence: CASSTTGATYNEQFF.

The chain has TRBV7-2 and TRBJ1-1, with a tentative D call TRBD1 (5 bases). V was pared by 1 base and J by 1 base, with 13 bases between. CDR1 and CDR2 (germline): SGHTA, FQGNSA. The CDR3 consists of 16 residues. Here the CDR3 reads CASSLEGAIQNTEAFF. The CDR3 DNA is TGTGCCAGCAGCTTAGAAGGGGCGATACAGAACACTGAAGCTTTCTTT.

The genes are TRBV28 and TRBJ2-1, with 7 positions matching TRBD2. Per the germline V gene, CDR1 is MDHEN and CDR2 is SYDVKM. J lost 8 bases, V lost 2 bases, and 6 bases had no gene match. This CDR3 contains 14 residues. The CDR3 spells CASSLAGVGDEQFF. The DNA for the CDR3 is TGTGCCAGCAGTTTAGCGGGAGTAGGGGATGAGCAGTTCTTC.

This clone has only one observation. The chain links TRBV28 to TRBJ2-1; the D is unclear. Per germline, CDR1 MDHEN and CDR2 SYDVKM. Trimming took off 2 bases at V and 3 bases at J, with 8 bases between the two ends. The CDR3 runs to 14 residues. The CDR3 here is CASSLSTHYNEQFF. CDR3 DNA: TGTGCCAGCAGTTTAAGTACACACTACAATGAGCAGTTCTTC.

The V gene is TRBV7-2, the J gene TRBJ2-6; D is ambiguous. V was cut by 5 bases and J by 2 bases, with 7 bases left in between. The CDR3 totals 14 residues. The V gene's germline CDR1 is SGHTA and CDR2 FQGNSA. CDR3 nucleotides: TGTGCCAGCAGCGTCCTCGCTGGGGCCAACGTCCTGACTTTC. It codes for CASSVLAGANVLTF.

The chain links TRBV29-1 to TRBJ2-3; D unclear. Trimming pared 3 bases from V and 2 bases from J, leaving 15 bases between. The CDR3 loop spans 15 amino acids. Germline assignment: CDR1 SQVTM and CDR2 ANQGSEA. The CDR3 DNA reads as TGCAGCGTTGATCGGCAGGCGATATCCACAGATACGCAGTATTTT. Amino acid sequence: CSVDRQAISTDTQYF.

The chain couples TRBV28 to TRBJ1-5; 9 bases map to TRBD1. The CDR3 is 16 residues long. J was trimmed by 1 base and V by 6 bases; bases with no gene match: 7. Germline assignment: CDR1 MDHEN and CDR2 SYDVKM. CDR3 loop: CASSTKDRGSNQPQHF. CDR3 nucleotide sequence: TGTGCCAGCAGCACGAAGGACAGGGGAAGCAATCAGCCCCAGCATTTT. Combining the CDR3 with reference TRBV28 and TRBJ1-5 gives the whole variable domain DVKVTQSSRYLVKRTGEKVFLECVQDMDHENMFWYRQDPGLGLRLIYFSYDVKMKEKGDIPEGYSVSREKKERFSLILESASTNQTSMYLCASSTKDRGSNQPQHFGDGTRLSIL.